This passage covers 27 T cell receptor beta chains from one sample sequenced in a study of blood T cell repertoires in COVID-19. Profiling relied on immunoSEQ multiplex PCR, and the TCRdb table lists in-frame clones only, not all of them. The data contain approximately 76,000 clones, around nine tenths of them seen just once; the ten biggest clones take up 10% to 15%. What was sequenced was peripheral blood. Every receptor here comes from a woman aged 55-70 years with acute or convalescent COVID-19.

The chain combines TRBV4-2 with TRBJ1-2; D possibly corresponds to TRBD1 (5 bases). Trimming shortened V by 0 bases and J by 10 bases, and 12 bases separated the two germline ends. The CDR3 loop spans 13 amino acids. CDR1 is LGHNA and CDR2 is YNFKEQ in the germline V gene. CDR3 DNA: TGTGCCAGCAGCCAAGATTCCCGCAGGGTCTACACCTTC. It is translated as CASSQDSRRVYTF.

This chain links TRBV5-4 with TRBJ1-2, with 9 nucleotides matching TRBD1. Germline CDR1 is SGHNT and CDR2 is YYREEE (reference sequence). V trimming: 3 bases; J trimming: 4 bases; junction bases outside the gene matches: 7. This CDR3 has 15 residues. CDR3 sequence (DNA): TGTGCCAGCAGCTCCCGGACAGGGGAATTCTATGGCTACACCTTC. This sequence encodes CASSSRTGEFYGYTF.

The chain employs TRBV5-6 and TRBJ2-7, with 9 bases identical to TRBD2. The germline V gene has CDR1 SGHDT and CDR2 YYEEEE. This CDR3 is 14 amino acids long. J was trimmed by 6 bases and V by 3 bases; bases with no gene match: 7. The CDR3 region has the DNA TGTGCCAGCAGCTCGAGGGGACTAGCATCCGAGCAGTACTTC. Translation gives CASSSRGLASEQYF.

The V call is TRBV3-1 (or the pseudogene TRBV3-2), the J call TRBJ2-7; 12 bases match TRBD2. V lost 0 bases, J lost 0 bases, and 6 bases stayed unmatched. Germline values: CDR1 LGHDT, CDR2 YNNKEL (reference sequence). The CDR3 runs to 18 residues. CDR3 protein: CASSQDRTSGDPSYEQYF. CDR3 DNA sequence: TGTGCCAGCAGCCAAGATCGGACTAGCGGGGATCCCTCCTACGAGCAGTACTTC.

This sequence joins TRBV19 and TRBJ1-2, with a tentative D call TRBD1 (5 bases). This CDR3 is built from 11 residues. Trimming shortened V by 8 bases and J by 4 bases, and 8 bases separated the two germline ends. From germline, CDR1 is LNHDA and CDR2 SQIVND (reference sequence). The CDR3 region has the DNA TGTGCCAGTGGTGACAGCTATGGCTACACCTTC. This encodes CASGDSYGYTF.

The chain's CDR3 is CASSFWAGDSNQPQHF. As DNA, the CDR3 is TGTGCCAGCAGCTTTTGGGCGGGAGATAGCAATCAGCCCCAGCATTTT. This chain joins TRBV5-5 and TRBJ1-5; D uncertain. The V end lost 2 bases, the J end lost 0 bases, and 12 bases lay between the germline ends. This CDR3 has 16 amino acids. Germline V CDR1 and CDR2: SGHKS, YYEKEE (reference sequence).

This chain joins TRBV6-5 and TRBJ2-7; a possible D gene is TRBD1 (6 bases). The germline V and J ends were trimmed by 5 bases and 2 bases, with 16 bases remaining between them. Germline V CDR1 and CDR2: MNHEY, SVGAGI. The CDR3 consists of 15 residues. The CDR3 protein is CASSPQKGVAYEQYF. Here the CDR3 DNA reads TGTGCCAGCAGTCCCCAAAAGGGGGTGGCCTACGAGCAGTACTTC.

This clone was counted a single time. CDR3: CASSEAPDRGWSPLHF. The DNA for the CDR3 is TGTGCCAGTAGCGAAGCCCCGGACAGGGGGTGGTCACCCCTCCACTTT. This chain links TRBV19 with TRBJ1-6; TRBD1 matches at 10 bases. Germline CDR1 and CDR2: LNHDA and SQIVND (reference sequence). V dropped 6 bases and J dropped 10; count of bases not matched to a gene: 12. CDR3 length equals 16 residues.

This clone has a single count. CDR3 region: CASSIDRANTGELFF. The CDR3, as DNA: TGTGCCAGCAGTATAGACAGGGCGAACACCGGGGAGCTGTTTTTT. V is TRBV6-5 and J is TRBJ2-2; 7 positions match TRBD1. Losses at the gene ends were 5 bases for V and 0 bases for J; bases not matched to a gene: 3. The CDR3 loop spans 15 amino acids. Germline V gene data show CDR1 as MNHEY and CDR2 as SVGAGI.

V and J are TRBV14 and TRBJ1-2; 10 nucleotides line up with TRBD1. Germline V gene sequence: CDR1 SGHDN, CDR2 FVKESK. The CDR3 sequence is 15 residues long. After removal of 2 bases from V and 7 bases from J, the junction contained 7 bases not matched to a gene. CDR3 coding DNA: TGTGCCAGCAGCCAATATGACAGGGGGCGTGGTGGCTACACCTTC. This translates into CASSQYDRGRGGYTF.

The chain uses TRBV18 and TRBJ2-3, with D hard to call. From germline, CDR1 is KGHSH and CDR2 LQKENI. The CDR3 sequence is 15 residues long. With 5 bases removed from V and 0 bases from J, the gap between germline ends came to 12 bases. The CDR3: CASSSQVSSTDTQYF. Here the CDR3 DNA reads TGTGCCAGCTCATCTCAGGTATCTAGCACAGATACGCAGTATTTT.

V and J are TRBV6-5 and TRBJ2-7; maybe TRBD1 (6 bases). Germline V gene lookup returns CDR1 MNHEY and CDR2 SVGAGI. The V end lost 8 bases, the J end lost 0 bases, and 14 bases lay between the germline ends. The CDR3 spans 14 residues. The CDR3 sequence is CASCRDISSYEQYF. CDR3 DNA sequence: TGTGCCAGCTGCCGGGACATAAGCTCCTACGAGCAGTACTTC.

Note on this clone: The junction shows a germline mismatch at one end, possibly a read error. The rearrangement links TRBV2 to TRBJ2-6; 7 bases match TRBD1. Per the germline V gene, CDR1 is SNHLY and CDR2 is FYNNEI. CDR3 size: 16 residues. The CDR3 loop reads CASREGQAVWANVLTF. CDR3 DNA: TGTGCCAGCAGGGAAGGACAGGCGGTTTGGGCCAACGTCCTGACTTTC.

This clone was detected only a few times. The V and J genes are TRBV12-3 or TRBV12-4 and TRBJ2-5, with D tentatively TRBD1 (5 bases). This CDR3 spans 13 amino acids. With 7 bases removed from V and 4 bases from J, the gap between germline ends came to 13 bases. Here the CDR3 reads CASTLGPGETQYF. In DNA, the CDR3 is TGTGCCAGCACCCTGGGGCCGGGAGAGACCCAGTACTTC.

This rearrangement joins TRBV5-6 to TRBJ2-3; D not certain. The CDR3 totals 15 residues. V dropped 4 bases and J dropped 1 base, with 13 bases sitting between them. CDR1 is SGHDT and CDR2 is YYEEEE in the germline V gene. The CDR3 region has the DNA TGTGCCAGCAGCCTTATCAAGATAGGCACAGATACGCAGTATTTT. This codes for CASSLIKIGTDTQYF. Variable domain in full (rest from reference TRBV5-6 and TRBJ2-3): DAGVTQSPTHLIKTRGQQVTLRCSPKSGHDTVSWYQQALGQGPQFIFQYYEEEERQRGNFPDRFSGHQFPNYSSELNVNALLLGDSALYLCASSLIKIGTDTQYFGPGTRLTVL.

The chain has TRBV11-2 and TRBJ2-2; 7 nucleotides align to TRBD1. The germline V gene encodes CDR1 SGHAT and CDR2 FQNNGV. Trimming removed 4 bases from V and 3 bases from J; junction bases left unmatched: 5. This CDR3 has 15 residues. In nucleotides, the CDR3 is TGTGCCAGCAGCTCTCGACAGGGACACACCGGGGAGCTGTTTTTT. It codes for CASSSRQGHTGELFF.

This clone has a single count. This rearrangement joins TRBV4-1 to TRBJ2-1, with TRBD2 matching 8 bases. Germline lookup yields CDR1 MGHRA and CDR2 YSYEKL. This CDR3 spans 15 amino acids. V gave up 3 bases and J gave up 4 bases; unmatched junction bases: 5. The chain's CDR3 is CASSQASGRYNEQFF. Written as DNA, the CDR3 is TGCGCCAGCAGCCAGGCTAGCGGGCGTTACAATGAGCAGTTCTTC.

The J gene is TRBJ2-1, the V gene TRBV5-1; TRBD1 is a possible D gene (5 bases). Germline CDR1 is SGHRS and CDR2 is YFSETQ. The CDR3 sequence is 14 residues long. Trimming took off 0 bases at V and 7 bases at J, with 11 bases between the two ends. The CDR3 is CASSLGQMGNEQFF. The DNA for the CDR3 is TGCGCCAGCAGCTTGGGACAGATGGGGAATGAGCAGTTCTTC.

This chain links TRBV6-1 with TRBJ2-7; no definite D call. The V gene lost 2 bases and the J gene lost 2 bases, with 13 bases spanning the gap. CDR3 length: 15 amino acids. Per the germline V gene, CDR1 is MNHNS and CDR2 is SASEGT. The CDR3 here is CASSETWQATYEQYF. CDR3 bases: TGTGCCAGCAGTGAAACATGGCAGGCCACCTACGAGCAGTACTTC.

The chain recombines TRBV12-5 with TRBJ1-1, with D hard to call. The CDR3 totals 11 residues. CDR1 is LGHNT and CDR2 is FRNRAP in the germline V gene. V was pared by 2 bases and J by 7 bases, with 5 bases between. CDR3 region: CASGLNGEAFF. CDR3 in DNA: TGTGCTAGTGGTTTGAACGGTGAAGCTTTCTTT.

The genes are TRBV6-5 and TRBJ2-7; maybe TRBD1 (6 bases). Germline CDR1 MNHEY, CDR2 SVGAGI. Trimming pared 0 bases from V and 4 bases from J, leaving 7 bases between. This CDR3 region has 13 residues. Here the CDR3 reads CASSYSGTYEQYF. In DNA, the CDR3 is TGTGCCAGCAGTTACTCAGGGACATACGAGCAGTACTTC.

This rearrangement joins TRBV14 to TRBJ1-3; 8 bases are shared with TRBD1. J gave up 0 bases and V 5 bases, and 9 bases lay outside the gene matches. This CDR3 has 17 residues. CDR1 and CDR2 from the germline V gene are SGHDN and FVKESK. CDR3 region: CASSADRGASSGNTIYF. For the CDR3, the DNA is TGTGCCAGCAGCGCCGACAGGGGAGCCAGCTCTGGAAACACCATATATTTT.

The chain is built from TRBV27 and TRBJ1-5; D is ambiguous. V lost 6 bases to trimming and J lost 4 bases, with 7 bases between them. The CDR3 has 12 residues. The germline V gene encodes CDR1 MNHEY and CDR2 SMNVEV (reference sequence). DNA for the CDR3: TGTGCCAGCAGGGTCGGGAATCAGCCCCAGCATTTT. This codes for CASRVGNQPQHF.

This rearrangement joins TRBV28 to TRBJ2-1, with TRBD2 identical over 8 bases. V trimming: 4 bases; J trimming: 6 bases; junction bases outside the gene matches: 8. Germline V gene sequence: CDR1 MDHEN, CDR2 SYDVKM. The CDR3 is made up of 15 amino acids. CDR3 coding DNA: TGTGCCAGCAGTTATGTAGCGGGGCTCTTCAATGAGCAGTTCTTC. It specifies CASSYVAGLFNEQFF.

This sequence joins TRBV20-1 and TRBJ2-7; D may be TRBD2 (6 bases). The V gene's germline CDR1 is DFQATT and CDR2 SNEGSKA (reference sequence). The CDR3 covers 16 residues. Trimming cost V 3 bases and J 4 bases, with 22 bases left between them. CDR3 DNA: TGCAGTGCTAGTAATTCGGTTCTTCGGGGGAGGTACGAGCAGTACTTC. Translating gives CSASNSVLRGRYEQYF.

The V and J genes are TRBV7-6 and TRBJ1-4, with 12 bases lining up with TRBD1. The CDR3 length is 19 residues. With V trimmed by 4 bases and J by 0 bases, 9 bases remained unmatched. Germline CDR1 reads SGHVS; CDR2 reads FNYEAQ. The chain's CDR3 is CASSSNPGQGAATNEKLFF. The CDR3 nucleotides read TGTGCCAGCAGCTCCAACCCGGGACAGGGGGCGGCAACTAATGAAAAACTGTTTTTT.

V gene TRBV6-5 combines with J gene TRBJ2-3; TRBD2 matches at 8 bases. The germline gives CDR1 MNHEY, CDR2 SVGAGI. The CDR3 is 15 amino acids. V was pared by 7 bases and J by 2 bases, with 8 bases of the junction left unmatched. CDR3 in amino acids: CASIFGGGSTDTQYF. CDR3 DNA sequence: TGTGCCAGCATTTTCGGGGGGGGATCCACAGATACGCAGTATTTT.